Included here is one TCR beta chain sequence, with context. Its antigen is not yet known. Gene designations and germline sequences in this entry are those of the mouse. The CDR3 end is not reached by the read, which stops 4 residues before it; the germline J gene fills it in. The protocol used for the library was the immunoSEQ multiplex PCR assay. For TCR sequencing, RNA was extracted from every sample and reverse transcribed into cDNA to serve as template. First-strand cDNA was synthesized using SuperScript III with a 2:1 mix of oligo-dT and random hexamers. A synthetic immune receptor repertoire was used to gauge amplification bias, and whatever bias remained was removed computationally. Sequencing of the libraries was done on Illumina HiSeq using 60 bp reads that spanned the CDR3 and were read from J toward V. The authors' pipeline ran thus. After raw reads were preprocessed to remove errors, the CDR3 was defined following IMGT conventions as running from the conserved cysteine to phenylalanine. To get clonality, Shannon entropy was normalized by log2 of the number of productive unique TCRs and the result was subtracted from 1. Whether each scalp clone was CD4 or CD8 was inferred by checking scalp TCRbeta sequences against the CD4 and CD8 repertoires from sorted blood. The immuneACCESS repertoire file appears here via TCRdb, limited to in-frame rearrangements. These files lack a portion of the clones; in checked studies, under half of the deficit traces to unresolved V genes, and the cause of the others is not known. V and J calls and clone size are those listed in that table; D and trimming were worked out from the DNA. The sample comprises about 110,000 clones, and every one was counted more than once. Roughly a fifth of the sample is in the top ten clones.

The source of the sample is a study of CD8+ T cells in alopecia areata (dated 2018 in TCRdb). General notes on the study: Female C3H/HeJ recipients, roughly 7-11 weeks old, were grafted with skin from C3H/HeJ donors with spontaneous alopecia (roughly 6-12 months old). In both human patients and the C3H/HeJ mouse model, the study applied high-throughput TCRbeta sequencing to look at T cell clonal expansion in alopecia areata. Scalp tissue and sorted CD4+ and CD8+ peripheral blood T cells from patchy and totalis/universalis alopecia areata patients and from healthy controls were covered by human TCRbeta sequencing. Clonality in the scalp was compared among normal scalp (n=4), patchy alopecia areata scalp (n=8), and alopecia totalis/universalis scalp (n=8). The RNA source kit depended on sample type: the PAXgene miRNA kit for fixed scalp, the miRNeasy kit for PBMCs, and the RNeasy kit for mouse skin. TCRbeta CDR3 regions were amplified by immunoSEQ multiplex PCR using 35 Vbeta forward and 13 Jbeta reverse primers. Results and caveats for the whole study, not just this receptor: Compared with normal scalp, lesional scalp, particularly in alopecia totalis/universalis, had higher clonality and more expanded CD8+ clones, which suggests antigenic drive. Unlike mouse skin, where gammadelta T cells dominate, normal human skin contains resident alphabeta T cells that get sequenced too, which complicates analysis of the scalp TCR repertoire. TCR sequences shared between patients were less clear than in mice, possibly partly because of HLA diversity in the patient population.

Compared with germline, V lacks 3 bases and J lacks 3 bases; bases without a gene match: 10. From the cysteine up to the phenylalanine, the CDR3 has a length of 16 residues. The DNA shown is the part of the CDR3 that was read: 36 bases, in frame from base 1. The germline V gene specifies NSHNY as CDR1 and SYGAGN as CDR2. The origin of this receptor is a C3H/HeJ mouse with alopecia areata. Mice of this strain carry the MHC haplotype H2-k. The rearranged chain carries TRBV13-1 and TRBJ2-7; TRBD1 agrees with 9 junctional bases. Sequencing used lesional skin. CDR3 loop: CASSGVPGQGLYEQYF. Incomplete CDR3 DNA: TGTGCCAGCAGTGGTGTCCCGGGACAGGGCCTCTAT.